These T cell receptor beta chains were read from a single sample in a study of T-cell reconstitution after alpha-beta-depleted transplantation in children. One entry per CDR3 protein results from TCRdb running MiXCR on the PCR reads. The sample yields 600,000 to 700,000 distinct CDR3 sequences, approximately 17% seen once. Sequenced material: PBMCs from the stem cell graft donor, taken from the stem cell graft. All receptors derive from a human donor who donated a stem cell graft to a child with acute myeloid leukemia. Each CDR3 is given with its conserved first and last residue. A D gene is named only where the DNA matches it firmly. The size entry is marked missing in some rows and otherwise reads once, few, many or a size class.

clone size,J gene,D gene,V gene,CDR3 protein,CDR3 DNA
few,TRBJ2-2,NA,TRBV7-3,CASSFLTTGELFF,TGTGCCAGCAGCTTCCTAACCACCGGGGAGCTGTTTTTT
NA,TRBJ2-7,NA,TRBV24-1,CATSDARAGTYEQYF,TGTGCCACCAGTGATGCCCGGGCGGGGACTTACGAGCAGTACTTC
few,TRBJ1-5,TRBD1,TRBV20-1,CSARDLRTGSQPQHF,TGCAGTGCTAGAGACTTGCGGACAGGGAGTCAGCCCCAGCATTTT
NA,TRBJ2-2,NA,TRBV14,CASSQWRANTGELFF,TGTGCCAGCAGCCAATGGCGGGCGAACACCGGGGAGCTGTTTTTT
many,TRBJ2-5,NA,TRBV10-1,CASSEAVGETQYF,TGCGCCAGCAGTGAGGCAGTCGGGGAGACCCAGTACTTC
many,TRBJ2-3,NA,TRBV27,CASSLSPADTQYF,TGTGCCAGCAGTTTATCGCCAGCAGATACGCAGTATTTT
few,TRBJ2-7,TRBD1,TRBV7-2,CASCRDRGPYEQYF,TGTGCCAGCTGCCGGGACAGGGGCCCCTACGAGCAGTACTTC
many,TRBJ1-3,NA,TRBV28,CASSSPGTATYTIYF,TGTGCCAGCAGTTCTCCCGGAACAGCTACCTACACCATATATTTT
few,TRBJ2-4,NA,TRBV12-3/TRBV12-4,CASTWGREQVKNIQYF,TGTGCCAGCACCTGGGGCAGGGAGCAGGTCAAAAACATTCAGTACTTC
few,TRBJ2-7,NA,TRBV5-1,CASSLEAGSGLEQYF,TGCGCCAGCAGCTTGGAAGCAGGGTCCGGACTTGAGCAGTACTTC
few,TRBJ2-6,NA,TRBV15,CATSRDGGVSSGANVLTF,TGTGCCACCAGCAGAGATGGCGGGGTTAGCTCTGGGGCCAACGTCCTGACTTTC
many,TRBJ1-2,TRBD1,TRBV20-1,CSAGQGSYGYTF,TGCAGCGCGGGACAGGGGTCCTATGGCTACACCTTC
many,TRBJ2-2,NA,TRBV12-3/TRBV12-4,CASSALDSSVITGELFF,TGTGCCAGCAGTGCCCTTGACAGTTCCGTGATCACCGGGGAGCTGTTTTTT
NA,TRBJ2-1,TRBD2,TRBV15,CATSILAGGFSEQFF,TGTGCCACCAGCATACTAGCGGGGGGATTCAGTGAGCAGTTCTTC
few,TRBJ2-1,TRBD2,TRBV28,CASSLFWARLAGVRPEEQFF,TGTGCCAGCAGTTTATTCTGGGCGCGACTAGCGGGGGTACGACCAGAAGAGCAGTTCTTC
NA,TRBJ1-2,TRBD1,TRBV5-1,CASSNGQGNGYTF,TGCGCCAGCAGTAATGGACAGGGAAATGGCTACACCTTC
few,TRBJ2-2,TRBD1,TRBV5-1,CASSPWTGINTGELFF,TGCGCCAGCAGCCCGTGGACAGGGATCAACACCGGGGAGCTGTTTTTT
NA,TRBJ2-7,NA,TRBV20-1,CSASSAGDNEQYF,TGCAGTGCTAGTTCGGCGGGGGACAATGAGCAGTACTTC
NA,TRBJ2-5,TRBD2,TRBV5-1,CASSSGLAGTQETQYF,TGCGCCAGCAGCTCTGGACTAGCGGGGACGCAAGAGACCCAGTACTTC
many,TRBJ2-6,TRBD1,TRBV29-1,CSVWTGGNVLTF,TGCAGCGTTTGGACAGGGGGGAACGTCCTGACTTTC
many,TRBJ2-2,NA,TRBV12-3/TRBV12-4,CASSLYAASGELFF,TGTGCCAGCAGTTTGTACGCGGCGTCCGGGGAGCTGTTTTTT
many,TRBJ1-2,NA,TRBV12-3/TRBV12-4,CASTPRSLYEGYTF,TGTGCCAGCACCCCTAGGAGCCTCTATGAGGGCTACACCTTC
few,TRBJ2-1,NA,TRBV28,CASTLTRTGNEQFF,TGTGCCAGCACCCTGACTCGAACGGGCAATGAGCAGTTCTTC
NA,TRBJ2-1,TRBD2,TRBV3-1,CASSQGLAGASEQFF,TGTGCCAGCAGCCAAGGGCTAGCGGGGGCAAGTGAGCAGTTCTTC
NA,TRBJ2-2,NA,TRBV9,CASSALERTGELFF,TGTGCCAGCAGCGCCTTGGAGCGGACCGGGGAGCTGTTTTTT
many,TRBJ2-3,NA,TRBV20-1,CSARDHPADTQYF,TGCAGTGCTAGAGATCATCCTGCAGATACGCAGTATTTT
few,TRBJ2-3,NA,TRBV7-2,CASSPEGGRTDTQYF,TGTGCCAGCAGCCCGGAGGGGGGGAGGACAGATACGCAGTATTTT
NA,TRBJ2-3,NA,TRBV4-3,CASTLGLGTDTQYF,TGCGCCAGCACCCTGGGGTTGGGCACAGATACGCAGTATTTT
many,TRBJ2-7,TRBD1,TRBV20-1,CSASPPGGAYEQYF,TGCAGTGCTAGCCCTCCAGGGGGTGCCTACGAGCAGTACTTC
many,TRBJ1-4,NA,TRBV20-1,CSARDTTNEKLFF,TGCAGTGCTAGAGATACAACTAATGAAAAACTGTTTTTT
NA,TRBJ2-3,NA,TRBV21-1,CAKNESRGLNTDTQYF,TGTGCTAAAAACGAAAGTCGGGGGCTCAACACAGATACGCAGTATTTT
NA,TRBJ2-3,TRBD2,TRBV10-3,CAISEWGGPQQTQYF,TGTGCCATCAGTGAGTGGGGGGGACCACAGCAAACGCAGTATTTT
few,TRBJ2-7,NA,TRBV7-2,CASSLADGPYEQYF,TGTGCCAGCAGCTTAGCGGACGGACCCTACGAGCAGTACTTC
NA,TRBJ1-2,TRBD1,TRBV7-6,CASSHTYRGRNYGYTF,TGTGCCAGCAGCCACACGTACAGGGGGCGGAACTATGGCTACACCTTC
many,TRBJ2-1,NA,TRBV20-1,CSARDQAVAYNEQFF,TGCAGTGCTAGAGATCAGGCGGTTGCCTACAATGAGCAGTTCTTC
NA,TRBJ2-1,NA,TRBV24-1,CATSDLPTGYNEQFF,TGTGCCACCAGTGATTTGCCAACAGGTTACAATGAGCAGTTCTTC
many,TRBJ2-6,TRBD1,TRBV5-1,CASSLGQGYSGANVLTF,TGTGCCAGCAGTTTGGGACAGGGGTACTCTGGGGCCAACGTCCTGACTTTC
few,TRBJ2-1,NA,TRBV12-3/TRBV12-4,CASTIVEGSYNEQFF,TGTGCCAGCACCATCGTTGAGGGCTCCTACAATGAGCAGTTCTTC
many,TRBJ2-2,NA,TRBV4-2,CASSQEDTGELFF,TGTGCCAGCAGCCAAGAGGACACCGGGGAGCTGTTTTTT
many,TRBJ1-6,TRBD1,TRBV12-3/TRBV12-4,CASSPGQGASPLHF,TGTGCCAGCAGTCCCGGACAGGGGGCGAGCCCCCTCCACTTT
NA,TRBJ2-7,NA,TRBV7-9,CASSPSRGRENSYEQYF,TGTGCCAGCAGCCCCAGCCGAGGTAGGGAGAACTCCTACGAGCAGTACTTC
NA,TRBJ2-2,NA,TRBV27,CASTTGRNTGELFF,TGTGCCAGCACCACCGGTAGAAACACCGGGGAGCTGTTTTTT